This entry concerns a single T cell receptor (beta chain). Its antigen is unidentified. This sample is drawn from a study of cytomegalovirus exposure and HLA in healthy donors. General observations from the study: In all likelihood, a cluster of highly shared sequence variants was a sequencing artifact. The only immune exposure information that was available was CMV serostatus. Across donors, most TCRs were seen rarely, yet some public ones were widespread.

The PCR used 60 Vbeta and 13 Jbeta primers. Per the study methods: Roughly 11 million shared chains were among the approximately 80 million unique TCR beta chains that a later analysis counted. Measured with immunoSEQ multiplex PCR; TCRdb has only the in-frame clones, and not every one. V and J calls and clone size are given by that table; D and trimming were obtained from the DNA. The repertoire holds about 130,000 clones, with about four fifths as singletons. Sequences were obtained from PBMCs. The TCR was taken from a middle-aged woman in good health and CMV-seronegative.

CDR3: CASSSGLAGYEQYF. Written as DNA, the CDR3 is TGTGCCAGCAGCTCCGGACTAGCGGGATACGAGCAGTACTTC. The chain recombines TRBV7-2 with TRBJ2-7; 12 positions match TRBD2. Germline values: CDR1 SGHTA, CDR2 FQGNSA. J lost 4 bases, V lost 4 bases, and 2 bases had no gene match. The CDR3 has 14 amino acids.